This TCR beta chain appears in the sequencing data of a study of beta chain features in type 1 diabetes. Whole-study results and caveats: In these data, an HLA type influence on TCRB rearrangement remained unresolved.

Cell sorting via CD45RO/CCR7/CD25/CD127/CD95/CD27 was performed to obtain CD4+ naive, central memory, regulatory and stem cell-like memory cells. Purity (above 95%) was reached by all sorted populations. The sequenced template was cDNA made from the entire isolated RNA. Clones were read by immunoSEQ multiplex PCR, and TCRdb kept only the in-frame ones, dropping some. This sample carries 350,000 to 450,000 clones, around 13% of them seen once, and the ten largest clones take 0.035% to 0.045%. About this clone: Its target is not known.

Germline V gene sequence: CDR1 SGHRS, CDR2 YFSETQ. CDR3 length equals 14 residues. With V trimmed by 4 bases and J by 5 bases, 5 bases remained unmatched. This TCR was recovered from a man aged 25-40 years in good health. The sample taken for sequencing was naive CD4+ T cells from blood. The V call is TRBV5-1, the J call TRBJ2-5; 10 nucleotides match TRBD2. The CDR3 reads CASSPGTSVETQYF. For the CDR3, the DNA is TGCGCCAGCAGCCCCGGGACTAGCGTGGAGACCCAGTACTTC.